A single sample gave rise to the 31 T cell receptor beta chains below, sequenced in a study of identifying expanded T cells in peripheral blood. The method was immunoSEQ multiplex PCR; TCRdb's version includes in-frame clones alone and lacks a portion of them. The sample lists about 94,000 clones, around 90% occurring once. The sequencing input was blood. All receptors derive from a person between 18 and 75 years old in good health.

In this sample, this clone turned up once. Here the CDR3 reads CASSSAHGVANYGYTF. The DNA for the CDR3 is TGCGCCAGCAGCTCCGCACATGGGGTAGCTAACTATGGCTACACCTTC. The chain couples TRBV5-1 to TRBJ1-2; no reliable D call. There are 16 residues in the CDR3. Trimming pared 3 bases from V and 0 bases from J, leaving 15 bases between. CDR1 is SGHRS and CDR2 is YFSETQ in the germline V gene.

The chain employs TRBV6-4 and TRBJ2-1, with D perhaps TRBD1 or TRBD2 (7 bases each). V dropped 4 bases and J dropped 9 bases, with 13 bases sitting between them. Germline assignment: CDR1 MRHNA and CDR2 SNTAGT. This CDR3 comprises 13 residues. Written as DNA, the CDR3 is TGTGCCAGCAGTGGACAGGGAGGGGGTGAGCAGTTCTTC. Its translation is CASSGQGGGEQFF.

This chain links TRBV18 with TRBJ2-2, with TRBD1 matching 12 bases. V dropped 5 bases and J dropped 4; count of bases not matched to a gene: 11. The CDR3 is 18 residues long. Germline values: CDR1 KGHSH, CDR2 LQKENI. CDR3 sequence: CASSRPGTGGLGTGELFF. CDR3 coding DNA: TGTGCCAGCTCAAGACCCGGGACAGGGGGCCTTGGCACCGGGGAGCTGTTTTTT.

The chain combines TRBV6-5 with TRBJ2-1; TRBD2 aligns across 7 bases. Germline V gene sequence: CDR1 MNHEY, CDR2 SVGAGI. The V and J ends lost 6 bases and 2 bases, in that order; junction bases with no gene match: 7. The CDR3 extends over 15 amino acids. CDR3 sequence: CASSPRAGTYNEQFF. As DNA, the CDR3 is TGTGCCAGCAGCCCCAGAGCGGGGACCTACAATGAGCAGTTCTTC.

The J gene is TRBJ2-5, the V gene TRBV5-1; 11 bases agree with TRBD2. Per germline, CDR1 SGHRS and CDR2 YFSETQ. V was pared by 6 bases and J by 3 bases, with 7 bases of the junction left unmatched. This CDR3 has 15 amino acids. The CDR3 spells CASIRRLAGKETQYF. In nucleotides, the CDR3 is TGCGCCAGCATCCGGAGACTAGCGGGGAAAGAGACCCAGTACTTC.

This clone was recorded only once. J is TRBJ1-4 and V is TRBV6-1, with 10 nucleotides matching TRBD1. The V and J ends lost 3 bases and 6 bases, in that order; junction bases with no gene match: 1. Germline values: CDR1 MNHNS, CDR2 SASEGT. This CDR3 is built from 14 residues. This CDR3 reads CASSEDRGYEKLFF. CDR3 bases: TGTGCCAGCAGTGAGGACAGGGGGTATGAAAAACTGTTTTTT.

The chain joins TRBV6-5 to TRBJ1-1, with D possibly being TRBD1 (6 bases). This CDR3 has 16 residues. V gave up 4 bases and J gave up 1 base, with 16 bases separating them. Germline loops: CDR1 MNHEY, CDR2 SVGAGI. The CDR3: CASSSRRRGRNTEAFF. CDR3 nucleotides: TGTGCCAGCAGTTCGAGACGGAGGGGGAGGAACACTGAAGCTTTCTTT.

DNA of the CDR3: TGTGCCAGCAGTGAAAGGGACCCCTATGGCTACACCTTC. As protein: CASSERDPYGYTF. The V gene is TRBV6-1, the J gene TRBJ1-2; D might be TRBD1 (5 bases). The CDR3 consists of 13 residues. Germline V gene lookup returns CDR1 MNHNS and CDR2 SASEGT. V was trimmed by 2 bases and J by 4 bases, leaving 8 bases between them.

This clone was detected only a few times. V and J are TRBV29-1 and TRBJ1-5, with D maybe TRBD1 (5 bases). This CDR3 has 22 amino acids. Per the germline V gene, CDR1 is SQVTM and CDR2 is ANQGSEA. The chain's CDR3 is CSSTEGSGQPDKRTYSNQPQHF. The CDR3 coding sequence is TGCTCCTCGACGGAGGGCAGTGGACAACCCGACAAAAGAACTTATAGCAATCAGCCCCAGCATTTT. Variable domain in full (rest from reference TRBV29-1 and TRBJ1-5): SAVISQKPSRDICQRGTSLTIQCQVDSQVTMMFWYRQQPGQSLTLIATANQGSEATYESGFVIDKFPISRPNLTFSTLTVSNMSPEDSSIYLCSSTEGSGQPDKRTYSNQPQHFGDGTRLSIL.

This chain joins TRBV6-5 and TRBJ2-7; either TRBD1 or TRBD2 may supply D (6 bases each). The CDR3 spans 13 residues. Germline CDR1 MNHEY, CDR2 SVGAGI. The germline V and J ends were trimmed by 7 bases and 4 bases, with 14 bases remaining between them. The CDR3 DNA sequence: TGTGCCAGCATGCGGGACATCCTTTACGAGCAGTACTTC. It encodes CASMRDILYEQYF.

The rearrangement joins TRBV15 to TRBJ1-4, with D perhaps matching TRBD1 (5 bases). This CDR3 region has 13 residues. The V end lost 0 bases, the J end lost 12 bases, and 11 bases lay between the germline ends. The germline gives CDR1 LNHNV, CDR2 YYDKDF (reference sequence). The CDR3 DNA reads TGTGCCACCAGCAGAGATCAGGGCAACCAACTGTTTTTT. Translation: CATSRDQGNQLFF.

The J gene is TRBJ2-6, the V gene TRBV5-1; D uncertain. The CDR3 has 14 residues. Germline assignment: CDR1 SGHRS and CDR2 YFSETQ. V lost 2 bases and J lost 3, with 6 bases in between. CDR3 nucleotides: TGCGCCAGCAGCTTTTATCGTGGGGCCAACGTCCTGACTTTC. Its protein is CASSFYRGANVLTF.

The chain employs TRBV9 and TRBJ1-1; 9 bases fit TRBD1. V trimming: 3 bases; J trimming: 4 bases; junction bases outside the gene matches: 4. Germline V gene data show CDR1 as SGDLS and CDR2 as YYNGEE. The CDR3 extends over 14 amino acids. The CDR3 spells CASSALTGGTEAFF. In DNA form, the CDR3 reads TGTGCCAGCAGCGCCCTGACAGGGGGCACTGAAGCTTTCTTT. Looking up the rest from reference TRBV9 and TRBJ1-1 gives the full variable domain: DSGVTQTPKHLITATGQRVTLRCSPRSGDLSVYWYQQSLDQGLQFLIQYYNGEERAKGNILERFSAQQFPDLHSELNLSSLELGDSALYFCASSALTGGTEAFFGQGTRLTVV.

This chain connects TRBV29-1 to TRBJ1-1; 7 bases line up with TRBD1. Unmatched junction bases numbered 10, after V lost 7 bases and J lost 2 bases. Germline CDR1 reads SQVTM; CDR2 reads ANQGSEA. The CDR3 consists of 14 residues. In DNA form, the CDR3 reads TGCAGCGCGGAACCCGGGACAGTAAACACTGAAGCTTTCTTT. It yields the protein CSAEPGTVNTEAFF.

The rearrangement uses TRBV7-8 and TRBJ2-3; no clear D gene. Looked up from germline, CDR1 is SGHVS and CDR2 is FQNEAQ. Trimming removed 1 base at V and 0 bases at J, with 8 bases between. This CDR3 spans 15 amino acids. The CDR3: CASSLDRPSTDTQYF. CDR3 in DNA: TGTGCCAGCAGCTTAGACAGACCTAGCACAGATACGCAGTATTTT.

The genes are TRBV10-3 and TRBJ2-2; 8 bases line up with TRBD1. The V segment lost 10 bases and the J segment 6 bases; nucleotides outside the gene matches: 7. CDR3 length: 13 amino acids. CDR1 is ENHRY, CDR2 SYGVKD, per germline. CDR3 in DNA: TGTGCCAGCACGAGGGACAGGCCCGGGGAGCTGTTTTTT. It codes for CASTRDRPGELFF.

The V call is TRBV9, the J call TRBJ2-5; D unclear. The CDR3 spans 15 residues. Trimming took off 2 bases at V and 4 bases at J, with 15 bases between the two ends. CDR1 is SGDLS, CDR2 YYNGEE, per germline. CDR3 nucleotide sequence: TGTGCCAGCAGCGTCGGATCTAGAGATGGAGAGACCCAGTACTTC. It yields the protein CASSVGSRDGETQYF.

The chain couples TRBV27 to TRBJ2-7, with 12 positions matching TRBD1. Trimming cost V 1 base and J 5 bases; bases outside gene matches: 6. The CDR3 length is 16 residues. CDR1 and CDR2 from the germline V gene are MNHEY and SMNVEV (reference sequence). As DNA, the CDR3 is TGTGCCAGCAGTTTATGGGGGACAGGGGGCGTGAACGAGCAGTACTTC. It encodes CASSLWGTGGVNEQYF.

The rearrangement uses TRBV11-2 and TRBJ1-1; 9 nucleotides line up with TRBD1. The CDR3 runs 14 residues. From germline, CDR1 is SGHAT and CDR2 FQNNGV. With 5 bases clipped from V and 0 bases from J, the junction kept 1 base outside the gene matches. The CDR3 loop is CASSGQGLNTEAFF. CDR3 DNA sequence: TGTGCCAGCAGCGGACAGGGGCTGAACACTGAAGCTTTCTTT.

The gene calls are TRBV15 and TRBJ2-1, with 7 positions matching TRBD2. CDR1 and CDR2 from the germline V gene are LNHNV and YYDKDF (reference sequence). V lost 2 bases, J lost 3 bases, and 7 bases stayed unmatched. This CDR3 region has 16 residues. The CDR3 bases are TGTGCCACCAGCAGAAACCCGGGGGGAAACTACAATGAGCAGTTCTTC. Translation gives CATSRNPGGNYNEQFF.

This chain uses TRBV7-9 with TRBJ2-7, with D tentatively TRBD1 (5 bases). Germline V lookup: CDR1 SEHNR, CDR2 FQNEAQ (reference sequence). This CDR3 contains 15 residues. V lost 5 bases and J lost 7, with 21 bases in between. In DNA, the CDR3 is TGTGCCAGCAGCAGTACGGACACCGGGTTTAGGGAGCAGTACTTC. Translated: CASSSTDTGFREQYF.

This clone is a singleton in its sample. This chain links TRBV7-7 with TRBJ2-1; D may be TRBD2 (5 bases). V was pared by 5 bases and J by 0 bases, with 14 bases between. The CDR3 extends over 16 amino acids. Germline lookup yields CDR1 SSHAT and CDR2 FNYEAQ (reference sequence). CDR3 nucleotide sequence: TGTGCCAGCAGCCCGGCCATAGCGACCTCCTACAATGAGCAGTTCTTC. This translates into CASSPAIATSYNEQFF.

The V call is TRBV6-5, the J call TRBJ1-1; 9 bases are shared with TRBD1. Germline V gene sequence: CDR1 MNHEY, CDR2 SVGAGI. With V trimmed by 0 bases and J by 8 bases, 7 bases remained unmatched. CDR3 length equals 15 residues. In nucleotides, the CDR3 is TGTGCCAGCAGTTACTCTCGTCCCGGGACAGGGGAAGCTTTCTTT. Encoded protein: CASSYSRPGTGEAFF.

This clone was detected only once. The chain uses TRBV6-5 and TRBJ1-2, with D hard to call. Trimming took 5 bases from V and 6 from J, leaving 7 bases between them. CDR3 length: 11 amino acids. CDR1 and CDR2 (germline): MNHEY, SVGAGI. The CDR3 sequence: CASSETHGYTF. The CDR3 region has the DNA TGTGCCAGCAGTGAAACCCATGGCTACACCTTC.

This clone was seen once. CDR3 loop: CASSLSGFKETQYF. CDR3 nucleotide sequence: TGTGCCAGCAGTTTATCGGGCTTCAAAGAGACCCAGTACTTC. The rearrangement joins TRBV27 to TRBJ2-5, with D uncertain. The CDR3 is 14 amino acids. CDR1 and CDR2 (germline): MNHEY, SMNVEV (reference sequence). Between the trimmed V and J ends, which lost 0 bases and 3 bases, there was a span of 8 bases.

The V gene is TRBV4-1, the J gene TRBJ1-2; no firm D call. From germline, CDR1 is MGHRA and CDR2 YSYEKL. V dropped 4 bases and J dropped 3 bases, with 15 bases sitting between them. The CDR3 contains 15 residues. CDR3: CASSPGPTDYYGYTF. CDR3 DNA sequence: TGCGCCAGCAGCCCGGGCCCGACGGACTACTATGGCTACACCTTC.

The rearrangement joins TRBV5-5 to TRBJ2-1; the D call may be TRBD1 or TRBD2 (5 bases each). V dropped 0 bases and J dropped 2 bases, with 9 bases sitting between them. This CDR3 comprises 15 residues. Germline assignment: CDR1 SGHKS and CDR2 YYEKEE (reference sequence). CDR3 bases: TGTGCCAGCAGCTTGGCCCAGGGACCCTACAATGAGCAGTTCTTC. It yields the protein CASSLAQGPYNEQFF.

The chain couples TRBV6-4 to TRBJ1-1; 7 nucleotides align to TRBD1. The CDR3 covers 13 residues. Germline CDR1 reads MRHNA; CDR2 reads SNTAGT. J was trimmed by 10 bases and V by 2 bases; bases with no gene match: 7. This CDR3 is CASSDKSTGRAFF. The CDR3 DNA is TGTGCCAGCAGTGACAAGTCGACAGGGCGAGCTTTCTTT.

The chain uses TRBV11-2 and TRBJ1-2; D gene uncertain. V gave up 4 bases and J gave up 4 bases, with 4 bases separating them. Per the germline V gene, CDR1 is SGHAT and CDR2 is FQNNGV. The CDR3 contains 11 residues. CDR3 nucleotides: TGTGCCAGCAGCTCTTCCTATGGCTACACCTTC. This translates into CASSSSYGYTF.

The chain joins TRBV4-3 to TRBJ1-2, with unresolved D. V lost 0 bases and J lost 3, with 11 bases in between. Germline V gives CDR1 LGHNA, CDR2 YSLEER. The CDR3 covers 15 residues. The CDR3 loop is CASSQDGEGHYGYTF. The DNA of the CDR3 is TGCGCCAGCAGCCAAGATGGGGAGGGCCACTATGGCTACACCTTC.

The table lists this clone with a few counts. The V gene is TRBV6-1, the J gene TRBJ2-5, with 12 bases aligning to TRBD2. V gave up 2 bases and J gave up 2 bases; unmatched junction bases: 0. This CDR3 region has 15 residues. CDR1 is MNHNS, CDR2 SASEGT, per germline. The CDR3 bases are TGTGCCAGCAGTGAACTAGCGGGAGGGCAAGAGACCCAGTACTTC. This sequence encodes CASSELAGGQETQYF.